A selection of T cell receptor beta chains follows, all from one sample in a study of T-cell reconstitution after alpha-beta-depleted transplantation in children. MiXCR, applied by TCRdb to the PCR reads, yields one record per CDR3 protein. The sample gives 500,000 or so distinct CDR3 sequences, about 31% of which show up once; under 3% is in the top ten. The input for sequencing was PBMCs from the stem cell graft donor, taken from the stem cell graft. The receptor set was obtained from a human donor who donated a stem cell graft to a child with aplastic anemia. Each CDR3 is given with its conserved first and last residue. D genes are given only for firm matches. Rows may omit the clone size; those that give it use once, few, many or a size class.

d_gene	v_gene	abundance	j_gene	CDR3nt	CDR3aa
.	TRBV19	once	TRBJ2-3	TGTGCCAGTAGGGGGGGACTGTCTAGCACAGATACGCAGTATTTT	CASRGGLSSTDTQYF
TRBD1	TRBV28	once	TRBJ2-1	TGTGCCAGCAGGAGAGGGGGCGCCGGGCCCTACAATGAGCAGTTCTTC	CASRRGGAGPYNEQFF
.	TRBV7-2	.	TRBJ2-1	TGTGCCAGCAGGGCGGCGGTCTCCTACAATGAGCAGTTCTTC	CASRAAVSYNEQFF
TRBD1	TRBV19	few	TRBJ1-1	TGTGCCAGCAGGGGGACAGGGACGCCGGGAGGAGCTTTCTTT	CASRGTGTPGGAFF
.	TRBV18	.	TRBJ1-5	TGTGCCAGCTCACCACCAATGGCCGGGGGCAATCAGCCCCAGCATTTT	CASSPPMAGGNQPQHF
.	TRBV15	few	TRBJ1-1	TGTGCCACCAGCAGGGACACTGAAGCTTTCTTT	CATSRDTEAFF
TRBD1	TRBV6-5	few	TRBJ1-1	TGTGCCAGCAGTTTCACAGGGGGCAACGGAGCTTTCTTT	CASSFTGGNGAFF
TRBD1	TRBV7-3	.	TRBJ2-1	TGTGCCAGCAGCTTAGGGAGCGACAGGGGGAATGAGCAGTTCTTC	CASSLGSDRGNEQFF
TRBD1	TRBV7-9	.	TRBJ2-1	TGTGCCAGCAGCTTTCAAGGGGGCCCTTCCAATGAGCAGTTCTTC	CASSFQGGPSNEQFF
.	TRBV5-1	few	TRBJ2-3	TGCGCCAGCAGCCCTGAAGGACAGAACACAGATACGCAGTATTTT	CASSPEGQNTDTQYF
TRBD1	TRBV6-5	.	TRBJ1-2	TGTGCCAGCAGTTCCCCAGGGGGATACTATGGCTACACCTTC	CASSSPGGYYGYTF
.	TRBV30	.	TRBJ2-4	TGTGCTTGGAGTGTACTAGGTTCCAAAAACATTCAGTACTTC	CAWSVLGSKNIQYF
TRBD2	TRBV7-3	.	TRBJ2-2	TGTGCCAGCAGCTTACGGACTAGCGGGAACACCGGGGAGCTGTTTTTT	CASSLRTSGNTGELFF
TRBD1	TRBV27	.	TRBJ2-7	TGTGCCAGCAGCAGAGGGACAGGGGGACACGAGCAGTACTTC	CASSRGTGGHEQYF
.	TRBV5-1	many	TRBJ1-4	TGCGCCAGCAGCTCTCAGGGTGCCACAACTAATGAAAAACTGTTTTTT	CASSSQGATTNEKLFF
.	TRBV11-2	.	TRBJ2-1	TGTGCCAGCAGCTTACTGGGGGCAGGGGCCTACAATGAGCAGTTCTTC	CASSLLGAGAYNEQFF
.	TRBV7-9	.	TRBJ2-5	TGTGCCAGCAGCTTAGTTGGAGGCCGGGAGACCCAGTACTTC	CASSLVGGRETQYF
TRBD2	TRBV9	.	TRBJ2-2	TGTGCCAGCAGCGTAAGACTAGCAGAAGCGAACACCGGGGAGCTGTTTTTT	CASSVRLAEANTGELFF
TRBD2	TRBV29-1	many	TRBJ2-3	TGCAGCGTGGGAGGAGCGGGAGGGACAGATACGCAGTATTTT	CSVGGAGGTDTQYF
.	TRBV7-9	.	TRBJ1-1	TGTGCCAGTAGTCGCCCAGGGGAGATCACTGAAGCTTTCTTT	CASSRPGEITEAFF
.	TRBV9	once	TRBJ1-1	TGTGCCAGCAGCGGACGGGCAGGGCGGGGAACTGAAGCTTTCTTT	CASSGRAGRGTEAFF
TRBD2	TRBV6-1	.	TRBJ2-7	TGTGCCAGCCGAAGTAGCGGGAGCAGGGACGAGCAGTACTTC	CASRSSGSRDEQYF
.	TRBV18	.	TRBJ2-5	TGTGCCAGCTCACCAGGCAGGGCAGAGACCCAGTACTTC	CASSPGRAETQYF
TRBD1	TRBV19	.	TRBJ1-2	TGTGCCAGGGACAGGTTATATGGCTACACCTTC	CARDRLYGYTF
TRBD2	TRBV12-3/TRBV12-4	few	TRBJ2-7	TGTGCCAGCAGTTTAACGGGAGGGCCGGAGGAGCAGTACTTC	CASSLTGGPEEQYF
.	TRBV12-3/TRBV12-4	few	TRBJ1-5	TGTGCCAGCAGTCCCCGAACGCCTCTTAGTGGACAGCCCCAGCATTTT	CASSPRTPLSGQPQHF
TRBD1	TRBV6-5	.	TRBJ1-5	TGTGCCAGCAGTTACGAACGGGACAGGGTTAGTCAGCCCCAGCATTTT	CASSYERDRVSQPQHF
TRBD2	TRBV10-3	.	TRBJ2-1	TGTGCCATCAGTGAGTCGACCCTCGGGACTAACCACAATGAGCAGTTCTTC	CAISESTLGTNHNEQFF
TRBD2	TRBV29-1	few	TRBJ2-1	TGCAGCGTTGAATCGATGGGACTAGCCCTGGGTGAGCAGTTCTTC	CSVESMGLALGEQFF
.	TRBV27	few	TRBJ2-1	TGTGCCAGCAGTCCCCTTGGCAGGGAGCAGTTCTTC	CASSPLGREQFF
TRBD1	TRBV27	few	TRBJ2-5	TGTGCCAGCAGTTTATTCTCTAACCCGGACAGGGAAGCTGAGACCCAGTACTTC	CASSLFSNPDREAETQYF
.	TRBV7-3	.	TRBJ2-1	TGTGCCAGCAGCTTAAACGCAGGGGGGACGTACAATGAGCAGTTCTTC	CASSLNAGGTYNEQFF
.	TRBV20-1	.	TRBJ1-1	TGCAGTGCTAGAGGTAGAGACACTGAAGCTTTCTTT	CSARGRDTEAFF
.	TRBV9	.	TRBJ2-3	TGTGCCAGCAGCGTAGCTGCAGATACGCAGTATTTT	CASSVAADTQYF
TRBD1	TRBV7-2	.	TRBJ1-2	TGTGCCAGCAGCTTAACCCGGACAGGTTATGGCTACACCTTC	CASSLTRTGYGYTF
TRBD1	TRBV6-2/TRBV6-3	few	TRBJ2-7	TGTGCCAGCAGGAAAGCCGGGACAGGGCCCTACGAGCAGTACTTC	CASRKAGTGPYEQYF
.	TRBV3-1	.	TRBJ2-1	TGTGCCAGCACTTTCCAGGGCCACAATGAGCAGTTCTTC	CASTFQGHNEQFF
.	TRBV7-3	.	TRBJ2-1	TGTGCCAGCAGCTTAAATAGCGCCGTCAATGAGCAGTTCTTC	CASSLNSAVNEQFF
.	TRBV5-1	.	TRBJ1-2	TGCGCCAGCTCCGGGGCCCCTTATAATAACTATGGCTACACCTTC	CASSGAPYNNYGYTF
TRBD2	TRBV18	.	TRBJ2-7	TGTGCCAGCTCTCCTCCCGGACGACTAGCGGGGCAGTACGAGCAGTACTTC	CASSPPGRLAGQYEQYF
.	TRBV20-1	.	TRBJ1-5	TGCAGTGCTCCACGTGCCCTCAATCAGCCCCAGCATTTT	CSAPRALNQPQHF
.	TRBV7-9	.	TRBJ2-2	TGTGCCAGCAGCTTAAATCCCGCTCCGGGGGGGGAGCTGTTTTTT	CASSLNPAPGGELFF
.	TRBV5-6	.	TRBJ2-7	TGTGCCAGCAGCTTCCCGGTCTCCTACGAGCAGTACTTC	CASSFPVSYEQYF